This TCR beta chain came from a study of cytomegalovirus exposure and HLA in healthy donors. Overall study: Some 85 million unique TCRs, all from HLA-typed donors, were included in an early release of the data.

With 60 Vbeta and 13 Jbeta primers, the PCR was carried out. Some clones are missing from TCRdb's copy, which holds only in-frame ones; the method was immunoSEQ multiplex PCR. The data contain tens of thousands of clones, about 76% of them singletons. Concerning this clone: What it recognizes is unknown.

The ends lost 4 bases at V and 4 bases at J; junction bases unmatched: 7. The germline CDR1 and CDR2 sequences are SGHRS and YFSETQ. The CDR3 is made up of 15 amino acids. Study-level points and caveats: Segments of the TCR beta V type were, in most cases, productive about 90% or about 30% of the time in an earlier analysis. The study listed approximately 170 cytomegalovirus-associated TCR beta chains. Several of the most significant clusters appeared linked to common viral pathogens, based on a later analysis.

The rearrangement uses TRBV5-1 and TRBJ2-3, with 9 bases identical to TRBD1. This sequence was found in a man between 45 and 60 years old in good health and CMV-seronegative. Sequences were obtained from PBMCs. The DNA of the CDR3 is TGCGCCAGCAGCAACCAGGGACAGGGCTCAGATACGCAGTATTTT. This translates into CASSNQGQGSDTQYF.